This passage covers 26 T cell receptor beta chains from one sample sequenced in a study of blood T cell repertoires in COVID-19. Sequencing was performed with immunoSEQ multiplex PCR; in TCRdb, only in-frame clones are kept and a portion is missing. This table has some 100,000 clones, roughly 92% appearing once. The sequenced material came from peripheral blood. These receptors all stem from an older man with acute or convalescent COVID-19.

This chain uses TRBV19 with TRBJ1-4; unclear D gene. CDR3 size: 13 residues. V dropped 7 bases and J dropped 0 bases, with 6 bases sitting between them. Per germline, CDR1 LNHDA and CDR2 SQIVND (reference sequence). The CDR3 spells CASTVATNEKLFF. The CDR3 DNA reads as TGTGCCAGTACCGTTGCAACTAATGAAAAACTGTTTTTT.

V is TRBV7-6 and J is TRBJ2-5; weak D call: TRBD1 (5 bases). V was cut by 2 bases and J by 1 base, with 8 bases left in between. CDR1 and CDR2 from the germline V gene are SGHVS and FNYEAQ. CDR3 size: 14 residues. CDR3 amino acids: CASSLFQGQETQYF. For the CDR3, the DNA is TGTGCCAGCAGCTTATTCCAGGGCCAAGAGACCCAGTACTTC.

This clone was detected once. The rearrangement uses TRBV6-5 and TRBJ2-1; D is possibly TRBD1 (6 bases). The germline V gene encodes CDR1 MNHEY and CDR2 SVGAGI. CDR3 size: 13 residues. Trimming took off 10 bases at V and 1 base at J, with 11 bases between the two ends. CDR3 sequence: CATRRGSYNEQFF. CDR3 nucleotides: TGTGCCACGCGAAGGGGGTCCTACAATGAGCAGTTCTTC.

The rearrangement uses TRBV5-5 and TRBJ1-1; D is perhaps TRBD1 (5 bases). The CDR3 extends over 16 amino acids. Germline V CDR1 and CDR2: SGHKS, YYEKEE (reference sequence). The V end lost 0 bases, the J end lost 4 bases, and 16 bases lay between the germline ends. CDR3 loop: CASSLAVVGVATEAFF. For the CDR3, the DNA is TGTGCCAGCAGCTTGGCCGTGGTAGGGGTGGCCACTGAAGCTTTCTTT.

The rearrangement links TRBV10-2 to TRBJ1-1; tentatively, D is TRBD1 (6 bases). Trimming cost V 4 bases and J 1 base, with 10 bases left between them. This CDR3 contains 14 residues. CDR1 is WSHSY, CDR2 SAAADI, per germline. CDR3 protein: CASSVTGPNTEAFF. The CDR3 nucleotides read TGCGCCAGCAGTGTGACAGGCCCGAACACTGAAGCTTTCTTT.

The rearrangement uses TRBV29-1 and TRBJ2-3, with a weak D call TRBD1 (5 bases). The CDR3 extends over 13 amino acids. Germline V CDR1 and CDR2: SQVTM, ANQGSEA. V lost 4 bases, J lost 6 bases, and 14 bases lay in between. The CDR3 coding sequence is TGCAGCGTTGGGACATCTCTAGGGGATACGCAGTATTTT. Protein sequence: CSVGTSLGDTQYF.

V and J are TRBV28 and TRBJ1-1; no definite D call. The V gene's germline CDR1 is MDHEN and CDR2 SYDVKM. The V and J ends lost 1 base and 5 bases respectively, with 5 bases between them. CDR3 length: 12 amino acids. As DNA, the CDR3 is TGTGCCAGCAGTTTATTAATAACTGAAGCTTTCTTT. It translates to CASSLLITEAFF.

The chain joins TRBV3-1 (or the pseudogene TRBV3-2) to TRBJ1-1; the D is unclear. The germline gives CDR1 LGHDT, CDR2 YNNKEL (reference sequence). Trimming took 5 bases from V and 4 from J, leaving 11 bases between them. The CDR3 is 13 residues long. CDR3 nucleotides: TGTGCCAGCAGCATCACCGAGGGCACTGAAGCTTTCTTT. Translating gives CASSITEGTEAFF.

This chain connects TRBV23-1 to TRBJ2-2, with D perhaps TRBD2 (6 bases). TRBV23-1 is given ORF status, its function remaining uncertain. V was trimmed by 4 bases and J by 1 base, leaving 16 bases between them. CDR3 length: 17 amino acids. DNA of the CDR3: TGCGCCAGCAGTCCCCAATTTGGGGGAGGGAACACCGGGGAGCTGTTTTTT. The encoded protein is CASSPQFGGGNTGELFF.

The chain links TRBV11-2 to TRBJ2-7; TRBD2 agrees at 10 bases. CDR1 is SGHAT and CDR2 is FQNNGV in the germline V gene. Unmatched junction bases numbered 9, after V lost 6 bases and J lost 7 bases. The CDR3 is made up of 14 amino acids. CDR3 nucleotide sequence: TGTGCCAGCAGAAGTATAGCGGGAGGACAAGAGCAGTACTTC. It codes for CASRSIAGGQEQYF.

CDR3 coding DNA: TGTGCCAGCAGTTTCGGGACAGGTGGAAACACCATATATTTT. It codes for CASSFGTGGNTIYF. The chain links TRBV6-5 to TRBJ1-3, with TRBD1 identical over 8 bases. V shed 4 bases, J shed 3 bases, and the junction held 2 bases outside the gene matches. Looked up from germline, CDR1 is MNHEY and CDR2 is SVGAGI. The CDR3 covers 14 residues.

The chain has TRBV30 and TRBJ1-1; weak D call: TRBD1 (5 bases). CDR1 GTSNPN and CDR2 SVGIG come from the germline V gene (reference sequence). This CDR3 spans 12 amino acids. The V gene lost 1 base and the J gene lost 10 bases, with 13 bases spanning the gap. The DNA of the CDR3 is TGTGCCTGGAGTGGGGCTCCAAGGGGAGCTTTCTTT. Translated: CAWSGAPRGAFF.

This clone is a singleton in its sample. J is TRBJ2-3 and V is TRBV5-1; 7 bases fit TRBD2. V was clipped by 2 bases and J by 1 base; unmatched bases: 7. This CDR3 is 16 amino acids long. Germline lookup yields CDR1 SGHRS and CDR2 YFSETQ. For the CDR3, the DNA is TGCGCCAGCAGCTTCGTTGCGGGAGCTGGCACAGATACGCAGTATTTT. Amino acid sequence: CASSFVAGAGTDTQYF.

This chain links TRBV9 with TRBJ1-3; D might be TRBD1 (5 bases). This CDR3 has 15 amino acids. Trimming shortened V by 0 bases and J by 2 bases, and 9 bases separated the two germline ends. Germline-derived CDR1 and CDR2 are SGDLS and YYNGEE. The CDR3 DNA is TGTGCCAGCAGCGTAGAAGGAGGGGCTGGAAACACCATATATTTT. Translation gives CASSVEGGAGNTIYF.

The J gene is TRBJ2-3, the V gene TRBV6-5, with 10 bases identical to TRBD2. Germline values: CDR1 MNHEY, CDR2 SVGAGI. Trimming cost V 4 bases and J 4 bases; bases outside gene matches: 8. The CDR3 has 16 amino acids. The DNA for the CDR3 is TGTGCCAGCAGTTTTTTAGCGGGGGGCGTCGCAGATACGCAGTATTTT. Protein sequence: CASSFLAGGVADTQYF.

The V and J genes are TRBV27 and TRBJ1-2; TRBD1 agrees at 8 bases. With 6 bases clipped from V and 4 bases from J, the junction kept 7 bases outside the gene matches. The CDR3 has 14 residues. From germline, CDR1 is MNHEY and CDR2 SMNVEV (reference sequence). The CDR3 sequence is CASSPTGVGYGYTF. For the CDR3, the DNA is TGTGCCAGCAGCCCGACAGGGGTGGGCTATGGCTACACCTTC.

CDR3 amino acids: CASSGQGSSGNTIYF. For the CDR3, the DNA is TGTGCCAGCAGTGGACAGGGGAGCTCTGGAAACACCATATATTTT. The rearrangement uses TRBV28 and TRBJ1-3; 9 bases line up with TRBD1. This CDR3 region has 15 residues. The junction had 2 bases not matched to a gene; V was cut back by 5 bases and J by 0 bases. CDR1 is MDHEN, CDR2 SYDVKM, per germline. Looking up the rest from reference TRBV28 and TRBJ1-3 gives the full variable domain: DVKVTQSSRYLVKRTGEKVFLECVQDMDHENMFWYRQDPGLGLRLIYFSYDVKMKEKGDIPEGYSVSREKKERFSLILESASTNQTSMYLCASSGQGSSGNTIYFGEGSWLTVV.

The chain uses TRBV30 and TRBJ2-7; 7 bases match TRBD2. Trimming removed 5 bases from V and 4 bases from J; junction bases left unmatched: 5. Germline V CDR1 and CDR2: GTSNPN, SVGIG (reference sequence). The length of the CDR3 is 12 residues. Here the CDR3 reads CAWSREGYEQYF. In DNA form, the CDR3 reads TGTGCCTGGTCCAGGGAGGGGTACGAGCAGTACTTC.

This chain joins TRBV9 and TRBJ2-1; 7 nucleotides align to TRBD2. The CDR3 extends over 17 amino acids. V gave up 2 bases and J gave up 1 base; unmatched junction bases: 9. The germline V gene has CDR1 SGDLS and CDR2 YYNGEE. The CDR3 spells CASSVSKRGPSYNEQFF. CDR3 nucleotide sequence: TGTGCCAGCAGCGTTTCCAAGCGGGGCCCTTCCTACAATGAGCAGTTCTTC.

The rearrangement joins TRBV7-2 to TRBJ2-7; possibly TRBD2 for D (6 bases). Trimming left V 5 bases short and J 2 bases short, with 10 bases between. Looked up from germline, CDR1 is SGHTA and CDR2 is FQGNSA. CDR3 length: 13 amino acids. The CDR3 nucleotides read TGTGCCAGCAGCCGGACTATCGCCTACGAGCAGTACTTC. Protein: CASSRTIAYEQYF.

This clone was found once. The CDR3 spells CASSQVDGNNQPQHF. The DNA of the CDR3 is TGCGCCAGCAGCCAAGTCGACGGGAACAATCAGCCCCAGCATTTT. The chain recombines TRBV4-1 with TRBJ1-5; D is unresolved. Germline assignment: CDR1 MGHRA and CDR2 YSYEKL. Between the trimmed V and J ends, which lost 1 base and 3 bases, there was a span of 10 bases. The CDR3 consists of 15 residues.

The chain carries TRBV5-5 and TRBJ2-1; D may be TRBD2 (6 bases). In germline, CDR1 is SGHKS, CDR2 YYEKEE (reference sequence). The CDR3 runs to 15 residues. Trimming took off 5 bases at V and 3 bases at J, with 15 bases between the two ends. The CDR3 is CASRWTTGVYNEQFF. In nucleotides, the CDR3 is TGTGCCAGCAGGTGGACGACGGGGGTCTACAATGAGCAGTTCTTC.

This clone was seen more than once but under ten times. The V gene is TRBV10-3, the J gene TRBJ2-7; 7 bases line up with TRBD2. The ends lost 5 bases at V and 3 bases at J; junction bases unmatched: 7. Germline V gene data show CDR1 as ENHRY and CDR2 as SYGVKD. The CDR3 is made up of 14 amino acids. CDR3: CAISNRGGGYEQYF. The CDR3 coding sequence is TGTGCCATCAGTAACCGTGGGGGGGGCTACGAGCAGTACTTC.

This rearrangement joins TRBV12-3 or TRBV12-4 to TRBJ2-3; D is undetermined. The CDR3 loop spans 12 amino acids. The ends were cut back, 6 bases at V and 4 bases at J, with 8 bases in the middle. CDR3 sequence (DNA): TGTGCCAGCAGCCCACCAGCAGATACGCAGTATTTT. It specifies CASSPPADTQYF.

The chain recombines TRBV6-5 with TRBJ1-4, with TRBD1 matching over 8 bases. The CDR3 has 14 residues. The germline V gene encodes CDR1 MNHEY and CDR2 SVGAGI. Trimming at V came to 7 bases and at J to 7 bases, leaving 8 bases not matched to a gene. The CDR3 region is CASTRTGPREKLFF. CDR3 nucleotides: TGTGCCAGCACTCGGACAGGGCCTCGTGAAAAACTGTTTTTT.

The rearrangement links TRBV4-1 to TRBJ2-2; maybe TRBD2 (5 bases). The CDR3 runs to 15 residues. The V gene lost 4 bases and the J gene lost 7 bases, with 16 bases spanning the gap. Germline assignment: CDR1 MGHRA and CDR2 YSYEKL. CDR3 loop: CASSRRTQEVGELFF. Written as DNA, the CDR3 is TGCGCCAGCAGCCGGCGAACTCAGGAGGTCGGGGAGCTGTTTTTT.